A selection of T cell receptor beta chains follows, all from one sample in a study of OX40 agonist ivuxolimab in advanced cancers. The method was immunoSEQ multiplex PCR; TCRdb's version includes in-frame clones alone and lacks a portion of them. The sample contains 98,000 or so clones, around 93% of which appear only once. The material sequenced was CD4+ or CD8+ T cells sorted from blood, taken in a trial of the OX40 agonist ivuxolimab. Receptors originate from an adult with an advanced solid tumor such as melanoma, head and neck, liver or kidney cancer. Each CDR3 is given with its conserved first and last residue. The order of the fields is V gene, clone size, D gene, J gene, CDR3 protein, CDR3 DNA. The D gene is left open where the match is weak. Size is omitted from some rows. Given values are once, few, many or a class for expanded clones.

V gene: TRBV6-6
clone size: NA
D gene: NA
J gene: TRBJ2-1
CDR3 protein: CASSYRLNEQFF
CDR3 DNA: TGTGCCAGCAGTTACAGGCTCAATGAGCAGTTCTTC

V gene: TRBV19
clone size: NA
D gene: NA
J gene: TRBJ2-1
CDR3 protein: CASSIGQDTSLGGQFF
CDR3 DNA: TGTGCCAGTAGTATCGGGCAGGATACTTCTCTAGGCGGGCAGTTCTTC

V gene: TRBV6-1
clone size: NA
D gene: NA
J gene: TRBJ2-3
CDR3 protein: CASLRSGADTQYF
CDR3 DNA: TGTGCCAGCCTTCGTAGCGGAGCAGATACGCAGTATTTT

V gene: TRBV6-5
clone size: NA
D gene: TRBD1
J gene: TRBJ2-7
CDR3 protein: CASRYPGQGAYEQYF
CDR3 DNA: TGTGCCAGCAGATATCCGGGACAGGGGGCCTACGAGCAGTACTTC

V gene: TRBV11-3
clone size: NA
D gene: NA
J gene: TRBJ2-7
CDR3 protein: CASSLVTRGFPYEQYF
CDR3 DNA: TGTGCCAGCAGCTTAGTCACCCGGGGCTTTCCCTACGAGCAGTACTTC

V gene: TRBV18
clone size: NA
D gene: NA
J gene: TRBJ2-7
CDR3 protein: CASSATYEQYF
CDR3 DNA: TGTGCCAGCTCAGCTACCTACGAGCAGTACTTC

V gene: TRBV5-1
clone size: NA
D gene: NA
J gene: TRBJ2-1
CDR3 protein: CASSQQGWDNEQFF
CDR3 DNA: TGCGCCAGCAGCCAGCAGGGGTGGGACAATGAGCAGTTCTTC

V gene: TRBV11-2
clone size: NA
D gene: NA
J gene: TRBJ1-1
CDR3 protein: CASSLGRPVLEAFF
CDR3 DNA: TGTGCCAGCAGCTTAGGGCGTCCGGTTCTAGAAGCTTTCTTT

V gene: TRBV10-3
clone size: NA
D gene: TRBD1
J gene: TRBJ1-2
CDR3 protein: CAIRRGTGEGGYTF
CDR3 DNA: TGTGCCATCAGGAGGGGTACAGGGGAGGGCGGCTACACCTTC

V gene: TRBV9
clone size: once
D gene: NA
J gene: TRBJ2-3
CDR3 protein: CASSVGHFPSGKYF
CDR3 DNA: TGTGCCAGCAGCGTAGGTCACTTTCCCTCGGGGAAGTATTTT

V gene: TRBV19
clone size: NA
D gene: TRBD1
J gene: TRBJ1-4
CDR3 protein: CASSPWTGGNEKLFF
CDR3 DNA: TGTGCCAGTAGTCCCTGGACAGGGGGTAATGAAAAACTGTTTTTT

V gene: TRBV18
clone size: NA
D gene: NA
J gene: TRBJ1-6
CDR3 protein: CASSPREVLGPNSPLHF
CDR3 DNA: TGTGCCAGCTCACCACGGGAAGTCCTAGGTCCTAATTCACCCCTCCACTTT

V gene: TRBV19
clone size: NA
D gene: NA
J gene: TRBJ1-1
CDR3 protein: CAILGEGNTEAFF
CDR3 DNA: TGTGCCATCCTCGGGGAGGGGAACACTGAAGCTTTCTTT

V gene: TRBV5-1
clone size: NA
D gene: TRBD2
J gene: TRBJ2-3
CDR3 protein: CASSLGWTSGRGPTDTQYF
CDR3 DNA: TGCGCCAGCAGCTTGGGATGGACTAGCGGGAGGGGCCCCACAGATACGCAGTATTTT

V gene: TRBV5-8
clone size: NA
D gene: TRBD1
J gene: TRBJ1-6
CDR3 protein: CASSLAGDRQNSPLHF
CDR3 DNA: TGTGCCAGCAGCTTGGCGGGGGACAGGCAGAATTCACCCCTCCACTTT

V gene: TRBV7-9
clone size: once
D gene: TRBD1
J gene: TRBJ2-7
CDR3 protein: CASSHGQAFYEQYF
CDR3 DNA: TGTGCCAGCAGCCACGGACAGGCCTTCTACGAGCAGTACTTC

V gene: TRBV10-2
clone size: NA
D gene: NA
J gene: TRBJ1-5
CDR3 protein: CASSDFRGVQPQHF
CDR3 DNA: TGCGCCAGCAGTGATTTTCGGGGGGTTCAGCCCCAGCATTTT

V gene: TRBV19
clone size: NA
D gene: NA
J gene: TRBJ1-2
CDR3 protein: CASSEDGYGYTF
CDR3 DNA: TGTGCCAGTAGTGAGGACGGCTATGGCTACACCTTC

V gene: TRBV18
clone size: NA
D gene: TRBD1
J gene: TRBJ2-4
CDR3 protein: CASARQGSDIQYF
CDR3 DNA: TGTGCCAGCGCCCGACAGGGGTCGGACATTCAGTACTTC

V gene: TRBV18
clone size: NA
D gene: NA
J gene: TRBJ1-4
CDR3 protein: CASSPGAGSNEKLFF
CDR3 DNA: TGTGCCAGCTCACCTGGGGCAGGGTCTAATGAAAAACTGTTTTTT

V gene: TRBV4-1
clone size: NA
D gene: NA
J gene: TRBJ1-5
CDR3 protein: CASSQDVGQPQHF
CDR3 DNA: TGCGCCAGCAGCCAAGATGTCGGTCAGCCCCAGCATTTT

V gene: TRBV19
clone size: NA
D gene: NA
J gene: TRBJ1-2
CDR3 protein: CASSIGRGTGYTF
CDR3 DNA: TGTGCCAGTAGTATAGGGAGAGGGACCGGCTACACCTTC

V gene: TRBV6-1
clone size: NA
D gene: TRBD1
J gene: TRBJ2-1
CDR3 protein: CASIRGPGPYNEQFF
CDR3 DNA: TGTGCCAGCATCAGGGGGCCCGGGCCCTACAATGAGCAGTTCTTC